This T cell receptor (beta chain) stems from a study of blood T cell repertoires in COVID-19. Overall study: Specimens from acute and convalescent COVID-19 originated in the United States, Italy and Spain. Sources were T cells, B-cell-depleted T cells, or PBMCs; the material itself was cDNA or gDNA.

As processed by the authors: Using reference gene primer amplification, nucleated cell counts were estimated. The repertoire was sequenced with immunoSEQ multiplex PCR; TCRdb's copy has only in-frame clones and lacks some. The V and J calls and clone size are taken from that table; D and trimming were inferred from the DNA. The sample has approximately 300,000 clones, approximately 90% seen once. CDR3 length: 14 amino acids. Germline CDR1 is SEHNR and CDR2 is FQNEAQ (reference sequence). V shed 2 bases, J shed 8 bases, and the junction held 5 bases outside the gene matches. The TCR sequence derives from a woman between 40 and 55 years old with acute or convalescent COVID-19. This chain links TRBV7-9 with TRBJ1-4; TRBD1 matches 7 bases. Input material: peripheral blood. CDR3 sequence (DNA): TGTGCCAGCAGCTTAACACAGGGGAGCGAAAAACTGTTTTTT. Residues: CASSLTQGSEKLFF.